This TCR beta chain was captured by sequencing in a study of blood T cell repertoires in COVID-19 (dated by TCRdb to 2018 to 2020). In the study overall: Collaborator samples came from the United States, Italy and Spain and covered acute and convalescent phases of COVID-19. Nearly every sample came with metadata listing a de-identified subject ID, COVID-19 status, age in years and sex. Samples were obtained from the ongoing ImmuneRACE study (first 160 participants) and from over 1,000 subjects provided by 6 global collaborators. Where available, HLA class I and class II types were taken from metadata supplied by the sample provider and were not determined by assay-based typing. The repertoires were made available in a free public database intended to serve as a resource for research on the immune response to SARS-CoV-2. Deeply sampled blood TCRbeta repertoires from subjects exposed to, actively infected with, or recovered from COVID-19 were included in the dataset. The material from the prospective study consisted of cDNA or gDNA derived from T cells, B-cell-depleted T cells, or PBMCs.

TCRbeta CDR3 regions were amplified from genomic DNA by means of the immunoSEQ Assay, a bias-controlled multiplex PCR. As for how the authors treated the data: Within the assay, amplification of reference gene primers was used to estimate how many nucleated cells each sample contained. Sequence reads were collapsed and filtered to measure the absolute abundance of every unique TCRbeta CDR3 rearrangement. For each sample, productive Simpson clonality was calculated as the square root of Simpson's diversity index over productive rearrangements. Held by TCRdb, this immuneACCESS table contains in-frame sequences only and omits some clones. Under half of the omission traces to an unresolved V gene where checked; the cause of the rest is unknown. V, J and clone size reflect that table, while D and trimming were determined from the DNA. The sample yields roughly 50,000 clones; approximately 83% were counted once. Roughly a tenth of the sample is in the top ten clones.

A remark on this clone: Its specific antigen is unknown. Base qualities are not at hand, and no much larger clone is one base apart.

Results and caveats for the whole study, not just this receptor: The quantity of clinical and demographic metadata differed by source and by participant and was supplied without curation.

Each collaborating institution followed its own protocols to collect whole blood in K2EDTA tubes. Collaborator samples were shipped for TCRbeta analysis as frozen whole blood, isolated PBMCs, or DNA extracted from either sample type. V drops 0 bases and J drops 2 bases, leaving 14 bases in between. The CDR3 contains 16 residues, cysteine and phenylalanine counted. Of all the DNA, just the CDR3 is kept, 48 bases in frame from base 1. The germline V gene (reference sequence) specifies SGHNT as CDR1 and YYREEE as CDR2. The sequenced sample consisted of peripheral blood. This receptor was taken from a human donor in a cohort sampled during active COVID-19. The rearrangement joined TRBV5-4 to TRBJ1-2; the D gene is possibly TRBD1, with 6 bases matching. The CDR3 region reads CASSLGGAGANYGYTF. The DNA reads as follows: TGTGCCAGCAGCTTGGGGGGTGCGGGGGCGAACTATGGCTACACCTTC.